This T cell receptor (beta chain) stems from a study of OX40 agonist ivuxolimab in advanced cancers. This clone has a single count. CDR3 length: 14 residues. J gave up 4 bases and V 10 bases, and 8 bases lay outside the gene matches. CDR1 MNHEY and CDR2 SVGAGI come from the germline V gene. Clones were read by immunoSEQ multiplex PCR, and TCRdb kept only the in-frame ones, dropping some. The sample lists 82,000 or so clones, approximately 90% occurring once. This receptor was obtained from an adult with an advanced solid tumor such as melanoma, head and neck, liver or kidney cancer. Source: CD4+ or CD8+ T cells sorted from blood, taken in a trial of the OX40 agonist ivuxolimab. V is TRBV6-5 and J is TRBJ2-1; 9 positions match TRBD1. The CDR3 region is CATLRDREYNEQFF. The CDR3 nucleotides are TGTGCCACCCTGCGGGACAGGGAGTACAATGAGCAGTTCTTC.